The 12 T cell receptor beta chains below come from one sample, sequenced in a study of blood T cell repertoires in COVID-19. TCRdb's copy holds only in-frame clones and misses some; the assay was immunoSEQ multiplex PCR. The sample includes some 95,000 clones, about 86% of them seen just once. Sequencing used peripheral blood. These receptors originate from a man aged 80 or over with active or convalescent COVID-19.

The V and J genes are TRBV7-6 and TRBJ2-1; TRBD1 matches at 8 bases. This CDR3 has 17 residues. V shed 1 base and J 0 bases; nucleotides not matched to a gene: 5. CDR1 and CDR2 (germline): SGHVS, FNYEAQ. The CDR3 here is CASSLGRGLSSYNEQFF. The CDR3 DNA sequence: TGTGCCAGCAGCTTAGGCAGGGGGCTGAGCTCCTACAATGAGCAGTTCTTC.

DNA for the CDR3: TGTGCCAGCAGTTTCTACGGTCCTACCTACGAGCAGTACTTC. Encoded protein: CASSFYGPTYEQYF. This rearrangement joins TRBV28 to TRBJ2-7, with D unclear. Germline values: CDR1 MDHEN, CDR2 SYDVKM. V lost 3 bases, J lost 2 bases, and 11 bases lay in between. The CDR3 consists of 14 residues.

The CDR3 sequence is CAISEDGQGNDEQYF. The DNA of the CDR3 is TGTGCCATCAGTGAGGACGGACAGGGTAACGACGAGCAGTACTTC. The V call is TRBV10-3, the J call TRBJ2-7; 8 bases line up with TRBD1. CDR1 ENHRY and CDR2 SYGVKD come from the germline V gene. The CDR3 is 15 amino acids. The V gene end was trimmed by 2 bases and the J gene end by 5 bases; junction bases not matched to a gene: 8.

This rearrangement joins TRBV28 to TRBJ2-2; 10 bases line up with TRBD1. CDR1 and CDR2 (germline): MDHEN, SYDVKM. The V gene end was trimmed by 2 bases and the J gene end by 7 bases; junction bases not matched to a gene: 7. The CDR3 runs to 16 residues. The CDR3 is CASSLGGTGVIGELFF. CDR3 sequence (DNA): TGTGCCAGCAGTTTAGGGGGGACAGGGGTAATCGGGGAGCTGTTTTTT. The full variable domain, with the rest looked up from reference TRBV28 and TRBJ2-2, is DVKVTQSSRYLVKRTGEKVFLECVQDMDHENMFWYRQDPGLGLRLIYFSYDVKMKEKGDIPEGYSVSREKKERFSLILESASTNQTSMYLCASSLGGTGVIGELFFGEGSRLTVL.

This rearrangement joins TRBV19 to TRBJ2-5; no clear D gene. Trimming left V 3 bases short and J 5 bases short, with 13 bases between. Germline V gene data show CDR1 as LNHDA and CDR2 as SQIVND (reference sequence). This CDR3 has 14 amino acids. CDR3: CASSINAGGETQYF. CDR3 DNA sequence: TGTGCCAGTAGTATTAATGCAGGTGGGGAGACCCAGTACTTC.

J is TRBJ1-5 and V is TRBV6-5; tentative D call: TRBD1 (5 bases). Germline-derived CDR1 and CDR2 are MNHEY and SVGAGI. V gave up 6 bases and J gave up 5 bases, with 11 bases separating them. The length of the CDR3 is 13 residues. The DNA of the CDR3 is TGTGCCAGCAGCACCCAGACAGATCAGCCCCAGCATTTT. It codes for CASSTQTDQPQHF.

The V gene is TRBV5-6, the J gene TRBJ1-1, with a tentative D call TRBD1 (5 bases). CDR1 and CDR2 (germline): SGHDT, YYEEEE. This CDR3 is built from 15 residues. The V and J ends lost 1 base and 5 bases respectively, with 15 bases between them. Here the CDR3 DNA reads TGTGCCAGCAGCTTGTGGGCAGGGTGGGTAACTGAAGCTTTCTTT. It encodes CASSLWAGWVTEAFF.

There are a few counts of this clone. The rearrangement uses TRBV9 and TRBJ2-5; TRBD1 aligns across 9 bases. Germline V lookup: CDR1 SGDLS, CDR2 YYNGEE. The CDR3 covers 14 residues. J was trimmed by 5 bases and V by 3 bases; bases with no gene match: 5. CDR3 DNA sequence: TGTGCCAGCAGCGAACAGGGGGCTTGGGAGACCCAGTACTTC. It translates to CASSEQGAWETQYF.

The genes are TRBV3-1 (or the pseudogene TRBV3-2) and TRBJ1-1, with D maybe TRBD1 (5 bases). CDR1 and CDR2 (germline): LGHDT, YNNKEL (reference sequence). Trimming cost V 3 bases and J 5 bases, with 13 bases left between them. The CDR3 totals 14 residues. CDR3: CASSQGRATTEAFF. For the CDR3, the DNA is TGTGCCAGCAGCCAGGGCAGGGCGACGACTGAAGCTTTCTTT.

Only a few counts were recorded for this clone. The V gene is TRBV13, the J gene TRBJ2-3; D is ambiguous. CDR3 length equals 12 residues. Trimming stripped 0 bases from V and 7 bases from J, with 5 bases between. Germline CDR1 reads PRHDT; CDR2 reads FYEKMQ (reference sequence). Here the CDR3 reads CASSLGAYTQYF. CDR3 sequence (DNA): TGTGCCAGCAGCTTAGGAGCATATACGCAGTATTTT.

CDR3 nucleotides: TGCGCCAGCAGCTTGGGATCCACAGGGGCCACTGAAGCTTTCTTT. The encoded protein is CASSLGSTGATEAFF. The rearrangement joins TRBV5-1 to TRBJ1-1; 7 bases fit TRBD1. The length of the CDR3 is 15 residues. The junction had 6 bases not matched to a gene; V was cut back by 0 bases and J by 4 bases. The germline V gene has CDR1 SGHRS and CDR2 YFSETQ.

The chain has TRBV9 and TRBJ2-7; perhaps TRBD2 as D (6 bases). The germline CDR1 and CDR2 sequences are SGDLS and YYNGEE. The CDR3 spans 15 residues. V lost 4 bases and J 5 bases, leaving 19 bases between the germline ends. The CDR3 DNA follows: TGTGCCAGCAGCCCAGGCGGAGGGCCTAGTGACGAGCAGTACTTC. The encoded protein is CASSPGGGPSDEQYF.